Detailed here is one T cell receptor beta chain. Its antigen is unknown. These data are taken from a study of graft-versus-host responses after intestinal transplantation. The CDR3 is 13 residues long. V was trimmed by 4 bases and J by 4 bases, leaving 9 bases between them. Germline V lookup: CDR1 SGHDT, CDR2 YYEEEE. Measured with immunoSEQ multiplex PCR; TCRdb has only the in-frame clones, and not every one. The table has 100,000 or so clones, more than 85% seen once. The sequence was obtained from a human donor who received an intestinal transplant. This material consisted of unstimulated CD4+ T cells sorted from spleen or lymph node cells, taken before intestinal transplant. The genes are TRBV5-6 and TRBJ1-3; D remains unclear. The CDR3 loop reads CASSEVGGNTIYF. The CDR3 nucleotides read TGTGCCAGCAGCGAGGTAGGCGGAAACACCATATATTTT.